A selection of T cell receptor beta chains follows, all from one sample in a study of response to subunit inactivated influenza vaccine. Via MiXCR, TCRdb re-called the RT-PCR reads, giving one row per CDR3 protein. The sample lists hundreds of thousands of distinct CDR3 sequences, about 20% occurring once. The sample here was PBMCs from blood, taken approximately 20 months after vaccination. These receptor sequences come from a man between 50 and 75 years old who received an inactivated influenza vaccine. The CDR3 runs from the conserved cysteine through the conserved F or W. D genes are given only for firm matches. Size values are once, few and many counts, or a class for expanded clones, and some rows have none.

>TRBV25-1|few|TRBJ1-4|-
CAATDIYTNEKLFF
TGTGCCGCGACAGACATTTATACTAATGAAAAACTGTTTTTT
>TRBV7-2|-|TRBJ2-5|-
CASSSGTQTLETQYF
TGTGCCAGCAGCTCCGGGACGCAAACCTTGGAGACCCAGTACTTC
>TRBV20-1|few|TRBJ2-1|TRBD2
CSARLAGPYNEQFF
TGCAGTGCTAGGTTAGCGGGACCTTACAATGAGCAGTTCTTC
>TRBV2|-|TRBJ2-7|-
CASSGGAYEQHF
TGTGCCAGCAGTGGGGGGGCTTACGAGCAGCACTTC
>TRBV4-1|few|TRBJ1-2|TRBD1
CASSPTPDRAANYGYTF
TGCGCCAGCAGCCCTACTCCCGACAGGGCTGCTAACTATGGCTACACCTTC
>TRBV12-3/TRBV12-4|-|TRBJ2-1|-
CASSFGAGYYNEQFF
TGTGCCAGCAGTTTTGGAGCAGGCTACTACAATGAGCAGTTCTTC
>TRBV15|few|TRBJ2-1|TRBD2
CATSPTGGRSYNEQFF
TGTGCCACCAGCCCAACCGGGGGGAGGTCCTACAATGAGCAGTTCTTC
>TRBV24-1|-|TRBJ2-2|-
CATSDWANQGTGELFF
TGTGCCACCAGTGATTGGGCAAACCAGGGCACCGGGGAGCTGTTTTTT
>TRBV28|many|TRBJ1-5|TRBD1
CASSWLGQGVQPQHF
TGTGCCAGCAGTTGGCTCGGACAGGGGGTTCAGCCCCAGCATTTT
>TRBV28|-|TRBJ2-3|TRBD1
CASSLQGAGTDTQYF
TGTGCCAGCAGTTTACAGGGGGCAGGCACAGATACGCAGTATTTT